The rows below give T cell receptor beta chains drawn from one sample of a study of beta chain features in type 1 diabetes. Only in-frame clones appear in the TCRdb table, and some are missing; sequencing was by immunoSEQ multiplex PCR. The sample holds over 20,000 clones, roughly half seen once. The specimen sequenced was stem cell memory CD4+ T cells from blood. These receptors came from a man aged 25 to 40 with type 1 diabetes. The CDR3 runs from the conserved cysteine through the conserved F or W. Fields, in order: J gene, D gene, V gene, clone size, CDR3 DNA, CDR3 protein. A D gene is named only where the DNA matches it firmly. Only some rows state a clone size, as once, few, many or a class for expanded clones.

j_gene: TRBJ1-5
d_gene: .
v_gene: TRBV5-1
abundance: .
CDR3nt: TGCGCCAGCAGCTTGGTTTCAGGGAGCAATCAGCCCCAGCATTTT
CDR3aa: CASSLVSGSNQPQHF

j_gene: TRBJ2-6
d_gene: .
v_gene: TRBV7-2
abundance: few
CDR3nt: TGTGCCAGCAGCTTGTTGGTGGGGCCTGGGGCCAACGTCCTGACTTTC
CDR3aa: CASSLLVGPGANVLTF

j_gene: TRBJ1-2
d_gene: .
v_gene: TRBV14
abundance: .
CDR3nt: TGTGCCAGCAGCCAGCAAGCAGGGGACTATGGCTACACCTTC
CDR3aa: CASSQQAGDYGYTF

j_gene: TRBJ1-1
d_gene: .
v_gene: TRBV18
abundance: .
CDR3nt: TGTGCCAGCTCCGCGGGGGCGAACACTGAAGCTTTCTTT
CDR3aa: CASSAGANTEAFF

j_gene: TRBJ2-1
d_gene: TRBD2
v_gene: TRBV6-5
abundance: .
CDR3nt: TGTGCCAGCAGTCCGGGACTACGGGAGCAGTTCTTC
CDR3aa: CASSPGLREQFF

j_gene: TRBJ2-7
d_gene: .
v_gene: TRBV7-2
abundance: few
CDR3nt: TGTGCCAGCAGCCGATCTACCTACGAGCAGTACTTC
CDR3aa: CASSRSTYEQYF

j_gene: TRBJ2-3
d_gene: .
v_gene: TRBV29-1
abundance: .
CDR3nt: TGCAGCGTTGAAGTCATGGATACGCAGTATTTT
CDR3aa: CSVEVMDTQYF

j_gene: TRBJ1-1
d_gene: .
v_gene: TRBV2
abundance: few
CDR3nt: TGTGCCAGCAGTCTTGACAGTCGTGAAGCTTTCTTT
CDR3aa: CASSLDSREAFF

j_gene: TRBJ1-1
d_gene: .
v_gene: TRBV18
abundance: .
CDR3nt: TGTGCCAGCTCACCGGAGACAGGCGCTAACACTGAAGCTTTCTTT
CDR3aa: CASSPETGANTEAFF

j_gene: TRBJ1-1
d_gene: .
v_gene: TRBV19
abundance: .
CDR3nt: TGTGCCAGTAGTATAGACTCCGCTCTAGGTACTAGAACTGAAGCTTTCTTT
CDR3aa: CASSIDSALGTRTEAFF

j_gene: TRBJ2-7
d_gene: .
v_gene: TRBV10-1
abundance: .
CDR3nt: TGCGCCAGCAGAAGTCCGGGAGAGCAGTACTTC
CDR3aa: CASRSPGEQYF

j_gene: TRBJ2-1
d_gene: .
v_gene: TRBV19
abundance: medium-sized
CDR3nt: TGTGCCAGTAGTGCCTGGAGGGATAGCTCCTACAATGAGCAGTTCTTC
CDR3aa: CASSAWRDSSYNEQFF

j_gene: TRBJ1-5
d_gene: .
v_gene: TRBV5-1
abundance: once
CDR3nt: TGCGCCAGCAGCCCGGACAGCCCATGGCAGCCCCAGCATTTT
CDR3aa: CASSPDSPWQPQHF

j_gene: TRBJ1-1
d_gene: .
v_gene: TRBV6-1
abundance: .
CDR3nt: TGTGCCAGCACCCGACTAGGCATGAACACTGAAGCTTTCTTT
CDR3aa: CASTRLGMNTEAFF

j_gene: TRBJ1-1
d_gene: .
v_gene: TRBV5-8
abundance: once
CDR3nt: TGTGCCAGCAGCTTCGAGTGGTCACCCAACACTGAAGCTTTCTTT
CDR3aa: CASSFEWSPNTEAFF

j_gene: TRBJ1-5
d_gene: .
v_gene: TRBV10-3
abundance: .
CDR3nt: TGTGCCATCAGTGATCATAGTCAGCCCCAGCATTTT
CDR3aa: CAISDHSQPQHF

j_gene: TRBJ2-1
d_gene: TRBD2
v_gene: TRBV5-5
abundance: .
CDR3nt: TGTGCCAGCAGCTTGAGCGGGAGCGCCTTCAATGAGCAGTTCTTC
CDR3aa: CASSLSGSAFNEQFF

j_gene: TRBJ2-5
d_gene: TRBD2
v_gene: TRBV9
abundance: .
CDR3nt: TGTGCCAGCAGCGCCGGGACTAGCGAAGGGGAGACCCAGTACTTC
CDR3aa: CASSAGTSEGETQYF

j_gene: TRBJ2-6
d_gene: .
v_gene: TRBV5-1
abundance: .
CDR3nt: TGCGCCAGCAGCTTGTGGGCCAGCACCACCGGGGCCAACGTCCTGACTTTC
CDR3aa: CASSLWASTTGANVLTF

j_gene: TRBJ1-2
d_gene: .
v_gene: TRBV15
abundance: few
CDR3nt: TGTGCCACCAGCAGAGATCCGGACAGCTACTATGGCTACACCTTC
CDR3aa: CATSRDPDSYYGYTF

j_gene: TRBJ2-1
d_gene: .
v_gene: TRBV5-1
abundance: .
CDR3nt: TGCGCCAGCAGCTTGGCCACCCAGGGTTTAACCTACAATGAGCAGTTCTTC
CDR3aa: CASSLATQGLTYNEQFF

j_gene: TRBJ1-1
d_gene: TRBD1
v_gene: TRBV19
abundance: .
CDR3nt: TGTGCCAGTAATGTACAGGGGGGTACTGAAGCTTTCTTT
CDR3aa: CASNVQGGTEAFF

j_gene: TRBJ1-2
d_gene: .
v_gene: TRBV7-2
abundance: few
CDR3nt: TGTGCCAGCATCCTAGGGGCAGGGGTGAATGGCTACACCTTC
CDR3aa: CASILGAGVNGYTF

j_gene: TRBJ2-1
d_gene: .
v_gene: TRBV11-3
abundance: .
CDR3nt: TGTGCCAGCAGCTTAGATGGGGCCACCTACAATGAGCAGTTCTTC
CDR3aa: CASSLDGATYNEQFF

j_gene: TRBJ2-1
d_gene: TRBD2
v_gene: TRBV10-3
abundance: few
CDR3nt: TGTGCCATCAGTGACTTCGTCGGGGGGGCCTCTGGGAATGAGCAGTTCTTC
CDR3aa: CAISDFVGGASGNEQFF

j_gene: TRBJ1-5
d_gene: .
v_gene: TRBV6-5
abundance: .
CDR3nt: TGTGCCAGCAGTAACGGCAGGGTTTACAATCAGCCCCAGCATTTT
CDR3aa: CASSNGRVYNQPQHF

j_gene: TRBJ2-7
d_gene: TRBD1
v_gene: TRBV7-7
abundance: few
CDR3nt: TGTGCCAGCAGCTCAGGGACAGGGTTGGACGAGCAGTACTTC
CDR3aa: CASSSGTGLDEQYF

j_gene: TRBJ1-1
d_gene: .
v_gene: TRBV11-2
abundance: .
CDR3nt: TGTGCCAGCAGCTTAGAAAGACAGACTGAAGCTTTCTTT
CDR3aa: CASSLERQTEAFF

j_gene: TRBJ1-5
d_gene: TRBD1
v_gene: TRBV29-1
abundance: .
CDR3nt: TGCAGCGTATCGACAGGGGTCCGCAATCAGCCCCAGCATTTT
CDR3aa: CSVSTGVRNQPQHF

j_gene: TRBJ2-2
d_gene: TRBD1
v_gene: TRBV5-6
abundance: .
CDR3nt: TGTGCCAGCATCACAGGGGGAATCACCGGGGAGCTGTTTTTT
CDR3aa: CASITGGITGELFF

j_gene: TRBJ2-7
d_gene: TRBD2
v_gene: TRBV4-1
abundance: .
CDR3nt: TGCGCCAGCAGCCAAGGGACTAGCGTTTCCTACGAGCAGTACTTC
CDR3aa: CASSQGTSVSYEQYF